The sequence of this T cell receptor beta chain was determined in a study of T cells in localized non-small cell lung cancer. On this clone itself: Its antigen is unidentified.

CDR3 size: 17 residues. With V trimmed by 7 bases and J by 0 bases, 4 bases remained unmatched. Per the germline V gene, CDR1 is LNHDA and CDR2 is SQIVND (reference sequence). Study-wide findings and caveats: Longer overall survival associated with higher blood T cell density; shorter survival with higher adjacent-lung clonality. Clonality of T cells reached its maximum in uninvolved adjacent lung, surpassing tumor. Only one tumor region was sequenced, so heterogeneity remains possible. Out of the top 100 tumor clones, a median approximately 57 were seen in adjacent lung.

The assay was immunoSEQ multiplex PCR, and TCRdb's table has in-frame clones only and misses some. This table holds around 30,000 clones, approximately 94% found once. This TCR came from a woman aged 35 to 75 with stage I lung adenocarcinoma. The gene calls are TRBV19 and TRBJ2-1, with 15 bases fitting TRBD2. The sequencing here drew on peripheral blood, taken before any cancer treatment. The CDR3 DNA sequence: TGTGCCAGTATGGGACTAGCGGGAGGAGACTCCTACAATGAGCAGTTCTTC. Its translation: CASMGLAGGDSYNEQFF.